The T cell receptor beta chain under discussion was sequenced for a study of T cell repertoires in cytomegalovirus infection. Study-level points and caveats: In two of eight donors, the top clonotype was HLA-C-restricted CMV-specific. Using cumulative public TCR beta family frequency, the authors identified those who carried CMV together with the relevant HLA.

TCRdb re-called the reads through MiXCR, storing one row per CDR3 protein. The table lists some 270,000 distinct CDR3 sequences, about a sixth of them singletons. Of note for this clonotype: What it binds is not known.

Sequenced sample: CD8+ T cells from PBMCs. The source is a human donor in good health (CMV status not recorded). Some clones in this sample may be carry-over from other donors' samples.

CDR3 sequence (DNA): TGCGCCAGCAGCCAGCTACTGAGGACTAGAGGTGGAGAGACCCAGTACTTC. Translation: CASSQLLRTRGGETQYF. The chain recombines TRBV4-1 with TRBJ2-5; 7 nucleotides agree with TRBD2. Germline V gene lookup returns CDR1 MGHRA and CDR2 YSYEKL. This CDR3 is 17 amino acids long. The trim removed 3 bases at V and 4 bases at J, leaving 14 bases unmatched.